The present T cell receptor beta chain was sequenced within a study of healthy donors' naive CD4 and CD8 T cells. Overall study findings and caveats: Reportedly, most V and J gene segments showed naive CD4+ versus CD8+ bias.

Starting from roughly 0.55 ug of total RNA, TCR libraries were made with linear amplification. Original analysis: Tens of thousands of TCR alpha transcripts were sequenced from about 5 healthy donors. MiXCR, run by TCRdb on the reads, gives a single entry per CDR3 protein. Here the V and J calls rest on TCRdb's processing, not on the authors' analysis. Altogether around 200,000 distinct CDR3 sequences are present, 65% to 75% being singletons, with the ten largest covering about 2.3%. This CDR3 contains 15 residues. CDR1 LNHDA and CDR2 SQIVND come from the germline V gene (reference sequence). V lost 5 bases and J lost 3; bases outside the gene matches: 8. For this clonotype: The antigen remains undetermined.

The chain employs TRBV19 and TRBJ2-7; 9 nucleotides align to TRBD1. The sequenced material came from naive CD4+ and CD8+ T cells sorted from blood, pooled from several donors. The clonotype comes from a pool of human donors in good health; the sample pools cells from several healthy donors. The CDR3 nucleotides are TGTGCCAGTAGTGAAGGACAGGGGATCTTCTACGAGCAGTACTTC. It translates to CASSEGQGIFYEQYF.